This is a list of T cell receptor beta chains from one sample in a study of glioma-infiltrating T cells after dendritic cell vaccination. Profiled with immunoSEQ multiplex PCR; TCRdb holds only in-frame clones, not every one. Found here are tens of thousands of clones, around 85% of them singletons; the top ten hold about 3.2%. This material consisted of blood, taken before dendritic cell vaccination. These TCRs come from a human donor with glioblastoma. Each CDR3 is given without its conserved first and last residue. Fields, in order: V gene, CDR3 length, J gene, CDR3 protein.

v_gene: TRBV10-2; len: 12; j_gene: TRBJ1-2; CDR3aa: ASSESEGAGGYT
v_gene: TRBV5-5; len: 14; j_gene: TRBJ1-5; CDR3aa: ASSLPGQGHNQPQH
v_gene: TRBV10-1; len: 13; j_gene: TRBJ2-7; CDR3aa: ASSLASGGAYEQY
v_gene: TRBV5-1; len: 11; j_gene: TRBJ1-1; CDR3aa: ASHPQENTEAF
v_gene: TRBV6-6; len: 13; j_gene: TRBJ2-1; CDR3aa: ASSFFTGSYNEQF
v_gene: TRBV5-4; len: 14; j_gene: TRBJ2-2; CDR3aa: ASSPTGGRNTGELF
v_gene: TRBV5-1; len: 13; j_gene: TRBJ1-4; CDR3aa: ASSLSGVPNEKLF
v_gene: TRBV7-3; len: 13; j_gene: TRBJ1-1; CDR3aa: ASSLLSRGDTEAF
v_gene: TRBV7-9; len: 11; j_gene: TRBJ2-7; CDR3aa: ASSLGTPYEQY
v_gene: TRBV29-1; len: 12; j_gene: TRBJ2-1; CDR3aa: SSQTSGDYNEQF
v_gene: TRBV7-9; len: 11; j_gene: TRBJ2-2; CDR3aa: ASSLAPTGELF
v_gene: TRBV19; len: 11; j_gene: TRBJ1-5; CDR3aa: ASSQGAKQPQH
v_gene: TRBV28; len: 12; j_gene: TRBJ1-1; CDR3aa: ASSPHRGVAEAF
v_gene: TRBV7-9; len: 12; j_gene: TRBJ2-1; CDR3aa: ASRQTGTGDEQF
v_gene: TRBV7-2; len: 10; j_gene: TRBJ2-7; CDR3aa: ASGVGAGIQY
v_gene: TRBV19; len: 13; j_gene: TRBJ1-5; CDR3aa: ASSIADRGSLPQH
v_gene: TRBV7-9; len: 14; j_gene: TRBJ1-2; CDR3aa: ASSLGDRIKDYGYT
v_gene: TRBV2; len: 9; j_gene: TRBJ1-5; CDR3aa: ASSVTEPQH
v_gene: TRBV2; len: 12; j_gene: TRBJ1-1; CDR3aa: ASSDLTGGTEAF
v_gene: TRBV5-6; len: 16; j_gene: TRBJ2-3; CDR3aa: ASSLGSGGADQKDTQY
v_gene: TRBV5-1; len: 10; j_gene: TRBJ2-3; CDR3aa: ASSSTTGVVY
v_gene: TRBV13; len: 11; j_gene: TRBJ2-5; CDR3aa: ASSSYSAETQY
v_gene: TRBV10-2; len: 9; j_gene: TRBJ2-7; CDR3aa: ASRGVHEQY
v_gene: TRBV5-1; len: 12; j_gene: TRBJ2-5; CDR3aa: ASGGDRREETQY
v_gene: TRBV7-7; len: 10; j_gene: TRBJ2-2; CDR3aa: ASSLREGELF
v_gene: TRBV7-9; len: 11; j_gene: TRBJ1-1; CDR3aa: ASSPLLNTEAF
v_gene: TRBV5-1; len: 12; j_gene: TRBJ2-4; CDR3aa: ASSLDPGGDIQY
v_gene: TRBV15; len: 15; j_gene: TRBJ2-7; CDR3aa: ATSRERMGGGSYEQY
v_gene: TRBV7-2; len: 13; j_gene: TRBJ1-2; CDR3aa: ASSLVDPGRYGYT
v_gene: TRBV5-1; len: 12; j_gene: TRBJ2-1; CDR3aa: ASSSGTSGNEQF
v_gene: TRBV6-5; len: 13; j_gene: TRBJ2-7; CDR3aa: ASSYSTSGGYEQY
v_gene: TRBV10-3; len: 14; j_gene: TRBJ2-3; CDR3aa: AISEFSTSGTDTQY
v_gene: TRBV19; len: 15; j_gene: TRBJ2-2; CDR3aa: ASSASSGVVHTGELF
v_gene: TRBV7-9; len: 13; j_gene: TRBJ2-3; CDR3aa: ASSRQGQSTDTQY
v_gene: TRBV5-4; len: 11; j_gene: TRBJ2-3; CDR3aa: ASSLAGTDTQY
v_gene: TRBV19; len: 15; j_gene: TRBJ1-3; CDR3aa: ASSIATPRRSGNTIY
v_gene: TRBV5-4; len: 12; j_gene: TRBJ2-7; CDR3aa: ASSTTGAVYEQY
v_gene: TRBV5-1; len: 13; j_gene: TRBJ1-5; CDR3aa: ASSQDDSLNQPQH
v_gene: TRBV4-3; len: 14; j_gene: TRBJ2-1; CDR3aa: ASSREAGTPYNEQF
v_gene: TRBV19; len: 12; j_gene: TRBJ1-1; CDR3aa: ASNGRSGDTEAF
v_gene: TRBV10-3; len: 13; j_gene: TRBJ2-7; CDR3aa: AISESARGAHEQY
v_gene: TRBV7-3; len: 13; j_gene: TRBJ2-3; CDR3aa: ASSSEGPGTDTQY